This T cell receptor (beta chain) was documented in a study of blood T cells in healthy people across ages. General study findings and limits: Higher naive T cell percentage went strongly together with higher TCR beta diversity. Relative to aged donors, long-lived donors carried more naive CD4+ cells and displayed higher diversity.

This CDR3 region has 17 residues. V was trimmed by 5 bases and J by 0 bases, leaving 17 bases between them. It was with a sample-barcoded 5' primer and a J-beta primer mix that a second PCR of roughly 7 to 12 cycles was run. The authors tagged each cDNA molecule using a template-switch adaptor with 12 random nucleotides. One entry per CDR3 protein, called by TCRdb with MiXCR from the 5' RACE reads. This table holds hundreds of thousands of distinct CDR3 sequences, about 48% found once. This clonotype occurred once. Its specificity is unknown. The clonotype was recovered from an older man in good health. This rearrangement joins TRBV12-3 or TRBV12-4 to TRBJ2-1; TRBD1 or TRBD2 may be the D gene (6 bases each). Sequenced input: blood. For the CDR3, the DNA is TGTGCCAGCAGTCCCGGCCGGGGGCGGCTCTCCTACAATGAGCAGTTCTTC. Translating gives CASSPGRGRLSYNEQFF.